This is a list of T cell receptor beta chains from one sample in a study of blood T cells in healthy people across ages. TCRdb ran MiXCR on the 5' RACE reads and lists one entry per CDR3 protein. This repertoire shows about 1.6 million distinct CDR3 sequences, approximately 32% found once; its top ten account for around 11%. Sequenced sample: blood. These receptors were collected from a woman younger than 45 in good health. CDR3s include the opening cysteine and the closing phenylalanine or tryptophan. Each record gives: clone size, D gene, J gene, V gene, CDR3 DNA, CDR3 protein. A D gene is named only where the DNA matches it firmly. For some rows the clone size is stated as once, few or many, or as a class when expanded; others skip it.

>-|-|TRBJ2-6|TRBV6-4
TGCGCCAGCAGTTTTCGGACAGACCTTGGGGCCAACGTCCTGACTTTC
CASSFRTDLGANVLTF
>once|TRBD2|TRBJ2-5|TRBV12-5
TGTGCTAGTGGTTCGACGTTTAGCGGGGGAGAGACCCAGTACTTC
CASGSTFSGGETQYF
>few|-|TRBJ2-7|TRBV7-9
TGTGCCAGCACCCTAGAGGAAGGGAAGGGTAACGAGCAGTACTTC
CASTLEEGKGNEQYF
>few|TRBD1|TRBJ1-2|TRBV6-5
TGTGCCAGCAGTGGGACAGGGGGCAACCCCCTTGGCTACACCTTC
CASSGTGGNPLGYTF
>many|-|TRBJ2-4|TRBV6-2/TRBV6-3
TGTGCCAGCAGTCAATCGGACATTCAGTACTTC
CASSQSDIQYF
>once|-|TRBJ2-3|TRBV12-3/TRBV12-4
TGTGCCAGCCTCGACTCCCCCACGGATACGCAGTATTTT
CASLDSPTDTQYF
>-|-|TRBJ2-1|TRBV4-1
TGCGCCAGCAGCCAAGACCCCCGGAACTCCTACAATGAGCAGTTCTTC
CASSQDPRNSYNEQFF
>-|-|TRBJ2-1|TRBV5-6
TGTGCCAGCGGATTAGGGAGAGGAAGACATGAGCAGTTCTTC
CASGLGRGRHEQFF
>-|-|TRBJ1-6|TRBV4-1
TGCGCCAGCAGCCAAGGGAGCGGGTCAAGGTCACCCCTCCACTTT
CASSQGSGSRSPLHF
>-|-|TRBJ1-5|TRBV12-3/TRBV12-4
TGTGCCAGCAGTTTTGGAGGGCCCCAGCATTTT
CASSFGGPQHF
>few|TRBD2|TRBJ2-1|TRBV7-2
TGTGCCAGCAGCTTACTTTTTCTAGCGGGAGGCCTTTACAATGAGCAGTTCTTC
CASSLLFLAGGLYNEQFF
>-|-|TRBJ1-2|TRBV28
TGTGCCAGCTCGAGGAAACACAAAGCTAACTATGGCTACACCTTC
CASSRKHKANYGYTF
>-|TRBD1|TRBJ1-5|TRBV28
TGTGCCAGCAGTTTCCGAGGGGGCTCGCCCCAGCATTTT
CASSFRGGSPQHF